This note documents a single TCR beta chain sequence. The target antigen is unknown. The data belong to a study of shared clonotypes between healthy human individuals. Study-wide findings and caveats: Estimated richness was generally greater in naive than memory subsets.

Measured with immunoSEQ multiplex PCR; TCRdb has only the in-frame clones, and not every one. The sample holds some 1,400,000 clones, approximately 97% seen once. Those who donated were healthy HIV-negative adults, with no recent acute infections or vaccinations reported. Trimming at V came to 4 bases and at J to 3 bases, leaving 7 bases not matched to a gene. In germline, CDR1 is SGHNT, CDR2 YYREEE (reference sequence). The CDR3 has 17 residues. The sample taken for sequencing was naive CD4+ T cells sorted from blood. Subset given: CD45RA+ positively selected. The J gene is TRBJ2-2, the V gene TRBV5-4; TRBD2 agrees at 12 bases. The TCR sequence derives from a man aged 25 to 45 in good health. The CDR3 nucleotides are TGTGCCAGCAGCCATCTAGCGGGAGGGGGGCACACCGGGGAGCTGTTTTTT. Translated: CASSHLAGGGHTGELFF.